The clone carrying this T cell receptor (beta chain) was observed a few times. The conserved phenylalanine or tryptophan is not found at the CDR3 terminus, so this likely reflects a read error. The source of the sample is a study of blood T cells in healthy people across ages. Primed by a sample-barcoded 5' primer and a J-beta primer mix, a second PCR proceeded for 7 to 11 cycles. TCRdb called the 5' RACE reads again in MiXCR, with one record for every CDR3 protein. The sample holds roughly 560,000 distinct CDR3 sequences, approximately 25% seen once. The CDR3 is 14 amino acids. Trimming left V 6 bases short and J 7 bases short, with 18 bases between. Germline CDR1 is MNHEY and CDR2 is SMNVEV (reference sequence). The sample also formed part of further work on T cells of mothers and their children.

The sequence was collected from a boy between 10 and 17 years old in good health. The V gene is TRBV27, the J gene TRBJ1-1, with D perhaps TRBD1 (6 bases). Material: blood. This CDR3 reads CASSEGRGRIEAFS. The CDR3 DNA is TGTGCCAGCAGCGAAGGCAGGGGACGAATTGAAGCTTTCTCT.